One and the same sample provided the 25 T cell receptor beta chains below, sequenced in a study of blood T cell repertoires in COVID-19. Here immunoSEQ multiplex PCR was the method, and the copy in TCRdb shows in-frame clones only, minus some. The sample carries about 25,000 clones, about 94% recorded once. Sequencing was performed on peripheral blood. Source of these receptors: a human donor with active COVID-19. The donor label of this sample is uncertain.

This chain connects TRBV3-1 (or the pseudogene TRBV3-2) to TRBJ1-5; no clear D gene. From germline, CDR1 is LGHDT and CDR2 YNNKEL (reference sequence). Trimming took 4 bases from V and 2 from J, leaving 9 bases between them. The CDR3 is made up of 14 amino acids. The CDR3 nucleotides are TGTGCCAGCAGCCCGGCGGTGGGCAATCAGCCCCAGCATTTT. This sequence encodes CASSPAVGNQPQHF.

The chain carries TRBV7-6 and TRBJ2-2; 9 bases line up with TRBD1. The CDR3 length is 14 residues. CDR1 is SGHVS, CDR2 FNYEAQ, per germline. The ends lost 4 bases at V and 5 bases at J; junction bases unmatched: 2. Here the CDR3 DNA reads TGTGCCAGCAGCTCGGGACAGGGTACCGGGGAGCTGTTTTTT. It yields the protein CASSSGQGTGELFF.

The chain combines TRBV18 with TRBJ1-6; 7 nucleotides match TRBD1. Germline loops: CDR1 KGHSH, CDR2 LQKENI. V shed 2 bases and J 8 bases; nucleotides not matched to a gene: 6. The CDR3 loop spans 15 amino acids. The CDR3 loop reads CASSPWGQGDSPLHF. In DNA form, the CDR3 reads TGTGCCAGCTCACCATGGGGGCAGGGGGATTCACCCCTCCACTTT.

V and J are TRBV24-1 and TRBJ2-3; 10 bases are shared with TRBD2. The J segment lost 5 bases and the V segment lost 5 bases, leaving 3 bases of the junction unmatched. This CDR3 contains 14 residues. Germline V gene data show CDR1 as KGHDR and CDR2 as SFDVKD. The CDR3 here is CATSVSGGGDTQYF. In DNA, the CDR3 is TGTGCCACCAGTGTCAGCGGGGGGGGAGATACGCAGTATTTT.

V gene TRBV9 combines with J gene TRBJ2-2; perhaps TRBD2 as D (6 bases). Trimming removed 9 bases from V and 4 bases from J, with 13 bases in between. The CDR3 consists of 13 residues. Germline CDR1 is SGDLS and CDR2 is YYNGEE. The CDR3 DNA reads TGTGCCACGAGAGACGGGAGCACCGGGGAGCTGTTTTTT. This sequence encodes CATRDGSTGELFF. The variable domain in full, completed from reference TRBV9 and TRBJ2-2, reads DSGVTQTPKHLITATGQRVTLRCSPRSGDLSVYWYQQSLDQGLQFLIQYYNGEERAKGNILERFSAQQFPDLHSELNLSSLELGDSALYFCATRDGSTGELFFGEGSRLTVL.

The chain has TRBV5-8 and TRBJ1-1; TRBD1 matches at 8 bases. The CDR3 totals 15 residues. The trim removed 3 bases at V and 0 bases at J, leaving 4 bases unmatched. The V gene's germline CDR1 is SGHTS and CDR2 YDEGEE. CDR3 sequence: CASSWGDRLNTEAFF. CDR3 in DNA: TGTGCCAGCAGCTGGGGGGACAGGTTGAACACTGAAGCTTTCTTT.

The chain couples TRBV21-1 to TRBJ2-3; TRBD2, the table's D call, was not compared with the DNA. TRBV21-1 is listed as a pseudogene. This CDR3 has 15 amino acids. The CDR3: CASGELGSGPDTQYF. CDR3 DNA: TGTGCCAGCGGGGAATTGGGCAGCGGCCCAGATACGCAGTATTTT.

CDR3 sequence: CASSRLETQYF. For the CDR3, the DNA is TGCGCCAGCAGCCGTCTTGAGACCCAGTACTTC. This chain uses TRBV5-1 with TRBJ2-5, with no clear D. The V gene lost 4 bases and the J gene lost 5 bases, with 6 bases spanning the gap. CDR3 size: 11 residues. Germline V CDR1 and CDR2: SGHRS, YFSETQ.

The chain has TRBV4-2 and TRBJ1-4; 9 bases map to TRBD1. Germline loops: CDR1 LGHNA, CDR2 YNFKEQ. V lost 4 bases, J lost 5 bases, and 5 bases stayed unmatched. This CDR3 has 15 amino acids. The CDR3 spells CASSPPGQGNEKLFF. The CDR3 bases are TGTGCCAGCAGCCCACCAGGACAGGGGAATGAAAAACTGTTTTTT.

The chain couples TRBV6-5 to TRBJ1-5; 9 bases fit TRBD1. J gave up 4 bases and V 6 bases, and 4 bases lay outside the gene matches. Per germline, CDR1 MNHEY and CDR2 SVGAGI. The CDR3 is made up of 14 amino acids. The CDR3 region is CASRWGQGNQPQHF. CDR3 sequence (DNA): TGTGCCAGCAGGTGGGGACAGGGAAATCAGCCCCAGCATTTT.

This chain joins TRBV12-3 or TRBV12-4 and TRBJ1-1, with TRBD1 matching over 7 bases. The CDR3 sequence is 13 residues long. Losses at the gene ends were 7 bases for V and 2 bases for J; bases not matched to a gene: 4. The CDR3 DNA reads as TGTGCCAGCATGCGACAGGGAAACACTGAAGCTTTCTTT. Translating gives CASMRQGNTEAFF.

The chain uses TRBV6-2 or TRBV6-3 and TRBJ2-5; tentative D call: TRBD1 (6 bases). Germline lookup yields CDR1 MNHEY and CDR2 SVGEGT. The CDR3 covers 14 residues. The germline V and J ends were trimmed by 2 bases and 5 bases, with 12 bases remaining between them. CDR3 sequence (DNA): TGTGCCAGCAGTTACGGCAGGGGCCGGGAGACCCAGTACTTC. Protein sequence: CASSYGRGRETQYF.

J is TRBJ2-5 and V is TRBV2, with TRBD1 matching over 7 bases. There are 16 residues in the CDR3. CDR1 and CDR2 from the germline V gene are SNHLY and FYNNEI. J lost 8 bases, V lost 6 bases, and 18 bases had no gene match. The CDR3 sequence: CASSVPRTGAPGTQYF. The CDR3 nucleotides read TGTGCCAGCAGCGTACCGCGGACAGGAGCACCGGGTACCCAGTACTTC.

The chain is built from TRBV18 and TRBJ1-1; D remains unclear. With 0 bases removed from V and 3 bases from J, the gap between germline ends came to 11 bases. The CDR3 spans 15 residues. Germline V lookup: CDR1 KGHSH, CDR2 LQKENI. The CDR3 sequence is CASSPPHDGDTEAFF. CDR3 nucleotides: TGTGCCAGCTCACCACCTCATGACGGGGACACTGAAGCTTTCTTT.

J is TRBJ1-2 and V is TRBV7-9; TRBD1 aligns across 8 bases. Per the germline V gene, CDR1 is SEHNR and CDR2 is FQNEAQ (reference sequence). Losses at the gene ends were 5 bases for V and 4 bases for J; bases not matched to a gene: 6. The CDR3 contains 14 residues. The CDR3 DNA sequence: TGTGCCAGCAGCATTGGACAGGGCCGCTATGGCTACACCTTC. This gives the protein CASSIGQGRYGYTF.

The chain uses TRBV6-5 and TRBJ1-4, with D uncertain. The ends were cut back, 2 bases at V and 5 bases at J, with 9 bases in the middle. Looked up from germline, CDR1 is MNHEY and CDR2 is SVGAGI. The CDR3 runs to 14 residues. The CDR3 nucleotides read TGTGCCAGCAGTTACGGTGGACTAAATGAAAAACTGTTTTTT. This encodes CASSYGGLNEKLFF.

This sequence joins TRBV28 and TRBJ2-2, with 12 nucleotides matching TRBD2. The trim removed 6 bases at V and 4 bases at J, leaving 3 bases unmatched. CDR1 is MDHEN, CDR2 SYDVKM, per germline. This CDR3 contains 15 residues. The CDR3 is CASRRLAGVTGELFF. The CDR3 DNA follows: TGTGCCAGCAGACGACTAGCGGGAGTCACCGGGGAGCTGTTTTTT.

The rearrangement joins TRBV28 to TRBJ1-6; tentative D call: TRBD1 (6 bases). Trimming stripped 6 bases from V and 9 bases from J, with 18 bases between. Germline lookup yields CDR1 MDHEN and CDR2 SYDVKM. The CDR3 spans 15 residues. CDR3 in DNA: TGTGCCAGCAGGAACACCGACAGGATTGGTTCACCCCTCCACTTT. Translated: CASRNTDRIGSPLHF.

In its sample, this clone was seen once. The gene calls are TRBV24-1 and TRBJ2-2; TRBD2 is a possible D gene (6 bases). CDR3 length: 15 amino acids. Germline V gives CDR1 KGHDR, CDR2 SFDVKD. Trimming pared 3 bases from V and 4 bases from J, leaving 11 bases between. The CDR3: CATSDPTRLTGELFF. CDR3 nucleotide sequence: TGTGCCACCAGTGATCCGACTAGGCTCACCGGGGAGCTGTTTTTT.

Details on this clone: The junction does not match germline at one end; this may be a read error. This chain uses TRBV12-5 with TRBJ2-5; 8 positions agree with TRBD2. The CDR3 runs to 15 residues. Germline V gene sequence: CDR1 LGHNT, CDR2 FRNRAP. This chain's CDR3 is CASGSFSGGEEAQYF. Here the CDR3 DNA reads TGTGCTAGTGGTTCTTTCTCGGGGGGGGAAGAGGCCCAGTACTTC.

Here the CDR3 reads CASSPAGGVSYEQYF. CDR3 nucleotides: TGCGCCAGCAGCCCGGCGGGGGGTGTCTCCTACGAGCAGTACTTC. V usage is TRBV5-1 and J usage is TRBJ2-7; 8 bases map to TRBD2. V shed 4 bases, J shed 0 bases, and the junction held 6 bases outside the gene matches. The CDR3 runs 15 residues. Germline lookup yields CDR1 SGHRS and CDR2 YFSETQ.

This clone was recorded only once. The chain carries TRBV14 and TRBJ2-2, with TRBD2 as a possible D gene (6 bases). Germline CDR1 SGHDN, CDR2 FVKESK. Trimming shortened V by 1 base and J by 6 bases, and 9 bases separated the two germline ends. This CDR3 has 14 amino acids. The CDR3 reads CASSQVRRAGELFF. Written as DNA, the CDR3 is TGTGCCAGCAGCCAAGTACGGAGGGCCGGGGAGCTGTTTTTT.

The chain uses TRBV30 and TRBJ1-1; D remains ambiguous. The V end was cut by 7 bases, the J end by 1 base, with 7 bases between. The germline CDR1 and CDR2 sequences are GTSNPN and SVGIG (reference sequence). CDR3 length: 11 amino acids. The CDR3 DNA is TGTGCCTACGGGAGGAACACTGAAGCTTTCTTT. It codes for CAYGRNTEAFF.

The chain couples TRBV5-6 to TRBJ2-2, with D possibly being TRBD1 (6 bases). Per germline, CDR1 SGHDT and CDR2 YYEEEE. There are 14 residues in the CDR3. Trimming took off 4 bases at V and 5 bases at J, with 12 bases between the two ends. The DNA of the CDR3 is TGTGCCAGCAGCGTTAGGACAGTGACCGGGGAGCTGTTTTTT. Its translation: CASSVRTVTGELFF.

The chain recombines TRBV25-1 with TRBJ2-5, with TRBD2 matching 12 bases. CDR1 and CDR2 from the germline V gene are MGHDK and SYGVNS. The CDR3 is made up of 15 amino acids. With 4 bases clipped from V and 7 bases from J, the junction kept 7 bases outside the gene matches. CDR3 DNA: TGTGCCAGCAGTGGGCGCCTGACTAGCGGGGGGACCCAGTACTTC. As protein: CASSGRLTSGGTQYF. The full variable domain, its missing parts supplied by reference TRBV25-1 and TRBJ2-5, is EADIYQTPRYLVIGTGKKITLECSQTMGHDKMYWYQQDPGMELHLIHYSYGVNSTEKGDLSSESTVSRIRTEHFPLTLESARPSHTSQYLCASSGRLTSGGTQYFGPGTRLLVL.